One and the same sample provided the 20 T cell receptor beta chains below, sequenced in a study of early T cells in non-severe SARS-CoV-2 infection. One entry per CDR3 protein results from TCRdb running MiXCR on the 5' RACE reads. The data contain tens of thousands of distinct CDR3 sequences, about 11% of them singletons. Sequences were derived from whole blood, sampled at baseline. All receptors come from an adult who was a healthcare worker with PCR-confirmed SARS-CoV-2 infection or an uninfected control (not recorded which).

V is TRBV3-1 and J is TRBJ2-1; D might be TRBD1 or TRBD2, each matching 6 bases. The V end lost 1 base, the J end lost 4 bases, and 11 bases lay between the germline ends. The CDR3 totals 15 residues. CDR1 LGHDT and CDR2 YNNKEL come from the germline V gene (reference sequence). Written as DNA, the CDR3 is TGTGCCAGCAGCCAAGCGGGGGCTGGATACAATGAGCAGTTCTTC. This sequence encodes CASSQAGAGYNEQFF.

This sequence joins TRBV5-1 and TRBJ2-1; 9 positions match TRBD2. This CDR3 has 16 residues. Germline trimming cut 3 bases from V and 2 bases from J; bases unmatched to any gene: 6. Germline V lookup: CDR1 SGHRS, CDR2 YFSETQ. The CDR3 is CASSSPTSGPYNEQFF. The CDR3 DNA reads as TGCGCCAGCAGCTCGCCGACTAGCGGTCCCTACAATGAGCAGTTCTTC. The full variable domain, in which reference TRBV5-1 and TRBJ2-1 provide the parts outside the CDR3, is KAGVTQTPRYLIKTRGQQVTLSCSPISGHRSVSWYQQTPGQGLQFLFEYFSETQRNKGNFPGRFSGRQFSNSRSEMNVSTLELGDSALYLCASSSPTSGPYNEQFFGPGTRLTVL.

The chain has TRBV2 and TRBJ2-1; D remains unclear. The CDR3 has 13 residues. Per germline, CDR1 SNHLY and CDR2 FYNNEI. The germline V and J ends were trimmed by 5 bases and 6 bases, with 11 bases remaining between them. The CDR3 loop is CASSFGPTNEQFF. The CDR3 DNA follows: TGTGCCAGCAGTTTTGGGCCTACCAATGAGCAGTTCTTC.

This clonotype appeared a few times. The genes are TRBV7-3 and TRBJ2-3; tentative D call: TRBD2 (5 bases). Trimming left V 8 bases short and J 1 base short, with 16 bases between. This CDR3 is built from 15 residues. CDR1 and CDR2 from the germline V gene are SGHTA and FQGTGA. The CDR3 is CASVVMRAGTDTQYF. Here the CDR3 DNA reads TGTGCCAGCGTAGTGATGAGAGCGGGCACAGATACGCAGTATTTT.

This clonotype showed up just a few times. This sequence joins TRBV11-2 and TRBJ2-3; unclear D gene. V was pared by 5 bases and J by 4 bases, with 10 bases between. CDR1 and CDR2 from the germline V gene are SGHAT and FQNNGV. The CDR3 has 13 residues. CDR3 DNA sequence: TGTGCCAGCAGCCTAGGTTGGCCAGATACGCAGTATTTT. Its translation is CASSLGWPDTQYF.

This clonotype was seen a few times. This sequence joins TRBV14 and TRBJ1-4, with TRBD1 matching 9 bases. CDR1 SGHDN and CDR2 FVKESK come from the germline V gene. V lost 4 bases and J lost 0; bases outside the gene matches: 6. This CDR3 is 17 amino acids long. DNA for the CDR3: TGTGCCAGCAGCCCCCGACAGGGGGAATCAACTAATGAAAAACTGTTTTTT. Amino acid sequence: CASSPRQGESTNEKLFF. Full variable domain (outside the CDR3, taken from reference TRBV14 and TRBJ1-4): EAGVTQFPSHSVIEKGQTVTLRCDPISGHDNLYWYRRVMGKEIKFLLHFVKESKQDESGMPNNRFLAERTGGTYSTLKVQPAELEDSGVYFCASSPRQGESTNEKLFFGSGTQLSVL.

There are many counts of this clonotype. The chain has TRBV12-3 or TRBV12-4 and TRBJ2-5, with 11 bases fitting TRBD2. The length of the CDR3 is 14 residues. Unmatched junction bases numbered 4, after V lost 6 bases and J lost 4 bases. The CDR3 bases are TGTGCCAGCAGCCGACTAGCGGGGAGAGAGACCCAGTACTTC. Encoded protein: CASSRLAGRETQYF.

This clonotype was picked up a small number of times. Here the CDR3 reads CAISESGSGADTQYF. CDR3 nucleotides: TGTGCCATCAGTGAGTCGGGGTCAGGGGCAGATACGCAGTATTTT. V and J are TRBV10-3 and TRBJ2-3; perhaps TRBD1 as D (6 bases). This CDR3 is 15 amino acids long. Germline V gives CDR1 ENHRY, CDR2 SYGVKD. The ends were cut back, 0 bases at V and 4 bases at J, with 11 bases in the middle.

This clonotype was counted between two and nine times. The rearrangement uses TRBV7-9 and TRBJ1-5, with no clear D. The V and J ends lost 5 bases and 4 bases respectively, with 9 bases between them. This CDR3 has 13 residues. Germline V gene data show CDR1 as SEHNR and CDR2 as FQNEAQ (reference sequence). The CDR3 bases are TGTGCCAGCAGCCGGGGAAATAATCAGCCCCAGCATTTT. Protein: CASSRGNNQPQHF.

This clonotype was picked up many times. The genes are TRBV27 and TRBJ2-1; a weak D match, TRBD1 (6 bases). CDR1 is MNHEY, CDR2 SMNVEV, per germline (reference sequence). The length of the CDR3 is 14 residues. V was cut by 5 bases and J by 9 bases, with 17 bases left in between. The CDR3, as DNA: TGTGCCAGCAGTATTACCCAGGGGCAGGGTGAGCAGTTCTTC. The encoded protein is CASSITQGQGEQFF.

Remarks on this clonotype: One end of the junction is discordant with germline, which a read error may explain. The CDR3 protein is CASSLDGKETQYF. Written as DNA, the CDR3 is TGTGCTAGCAGCTTGGACGGGAAAGAGACCCAGTACTTC. This chain uses TRBV7-7 with TRBJ2-5; possible D gene TRBD2, 5 bases. This CDR3 spans 13 amino acids. Germline V gives CDR1 SSHAT, CDR2 FNYEAQ (reference sequence).

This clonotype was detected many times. CDR3 nucleotides: TGCAGTGCTTTGGGCCTAACGGAGACCCAGTACTTC. Protein sequence: CSALGLTETQYF. The chain joins TRBV20-1 to TRBJ2-5; D ambiguous. This CDR3 is built from 12 residues. The germline gives CDR1 DFQATT, CDR2 SNEGSKA (reference sequence). Trimming shortened V by 5 bases and J by 5 bases, and 12 bases separated the two germline ends.

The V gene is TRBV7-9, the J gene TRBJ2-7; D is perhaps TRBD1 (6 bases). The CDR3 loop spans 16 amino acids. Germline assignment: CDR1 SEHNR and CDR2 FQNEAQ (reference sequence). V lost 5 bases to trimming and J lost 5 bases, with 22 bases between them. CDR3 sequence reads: CASSLRWDKPLDEQYF. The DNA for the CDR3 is TGTGCCAGCAGCCTTCGGTGGGACAAACCTCTCGACGAGCAGTACTTC. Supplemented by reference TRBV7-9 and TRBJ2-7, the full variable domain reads DTGVSQNPRHKITKRGQNVTFRCDPISEHNRLYWYRQTLGQGPEFLTYFQNEAQLEKSRLLSDRFSAERPKGSFSTLEIQRTEQGDSAMYLCASSLRWDKPLDEQYFGPGTRLTVT.

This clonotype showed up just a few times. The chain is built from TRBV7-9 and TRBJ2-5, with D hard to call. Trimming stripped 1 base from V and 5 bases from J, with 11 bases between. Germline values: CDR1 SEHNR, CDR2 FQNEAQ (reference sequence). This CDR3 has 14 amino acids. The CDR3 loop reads CASSLGGASETQYF. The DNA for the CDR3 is TGTGCCAGCAGCTTAGGTGGAGCGAGTGAGACCCAGTACTTC.

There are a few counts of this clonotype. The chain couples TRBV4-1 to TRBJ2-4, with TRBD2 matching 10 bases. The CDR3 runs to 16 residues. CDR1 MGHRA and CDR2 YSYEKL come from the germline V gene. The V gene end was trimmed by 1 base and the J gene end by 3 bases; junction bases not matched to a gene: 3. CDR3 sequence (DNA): TGCGCCAGCAGCCAAGTGGTAGCGGGGGGCAAAAACATTCAGTACTTC. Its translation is CASSQVVAGGKNIQYF.

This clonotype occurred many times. CDR3 nucleotide sequence: TGCGCCAGCAGCGCATCCTACGAGCAGTACTTC. The encoded protein is CASSASYEQYF. The V and J genes are TRBV10-2 and TRBJ2-7; D uncertain. The V end lost 6 bases, the J end lost 1 base, and 4 bases lay between the germline ends. The CDR3 is made up of 11 amino acids. Germline CDR1 and CDR2: WSHSY and SAAADI.

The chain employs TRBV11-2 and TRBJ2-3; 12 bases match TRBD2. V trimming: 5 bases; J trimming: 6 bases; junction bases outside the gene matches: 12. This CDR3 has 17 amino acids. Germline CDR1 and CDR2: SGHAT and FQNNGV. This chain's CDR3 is CASSPAPTSGGPDTQYF. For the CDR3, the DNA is TGTGCCAGCAGCCCAGCCCCGACTAGCGGGGGTCCCGATACGCAGTATTTT.

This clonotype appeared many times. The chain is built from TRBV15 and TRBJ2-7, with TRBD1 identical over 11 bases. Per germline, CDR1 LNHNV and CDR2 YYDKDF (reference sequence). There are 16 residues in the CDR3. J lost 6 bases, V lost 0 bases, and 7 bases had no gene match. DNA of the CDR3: TGTGCCACCAGCAGAGAAATCACCGGGACAGGGGGCGAGCAGTACTTC. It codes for CATSREITGTGGEQYF.

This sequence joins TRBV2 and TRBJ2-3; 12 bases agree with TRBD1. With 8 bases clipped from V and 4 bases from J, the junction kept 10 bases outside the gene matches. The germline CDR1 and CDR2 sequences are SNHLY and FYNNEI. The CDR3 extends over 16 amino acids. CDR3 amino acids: CASFYQRDRGPDTQYF. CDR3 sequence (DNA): TGTGCCAGCTTCTACCAGAGGGACAGGGGGCCAGATACGCAGTATTTT.

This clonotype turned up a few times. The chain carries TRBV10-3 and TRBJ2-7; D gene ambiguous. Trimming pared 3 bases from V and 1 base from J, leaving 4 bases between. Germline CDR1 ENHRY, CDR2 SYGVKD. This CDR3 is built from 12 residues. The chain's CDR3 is CAISDSSYEQYF. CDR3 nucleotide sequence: TGTGCCATCAGTGACAGTTCCTACGAGCAGTACTTC.